The rows below give T cell receptor beta chains drawn from one sample of a study of blood T cell repertoires in COVID-19. Here immunoSEQ multiplex PCR was the method, and the copy in TCRdb shows in-frame clones only, minus some. The sample carries 250,000 to 350,000 clones, about 88% recorded once. Sequenced input: peripheral blood. The source of these receptors is a woman in her sixties or seventies with COVID-19, enrolled during active disease. Both conserved end residues are part of each CDR3. D genes are given only for firm matches. Size is omitted from some rows. Given values are once, few, many or a class for expanded clones.

TRBD1	NA	TRBV28	TRBJ2-7	TGTGCCAGCCTTGGACCGGGACAGGGTGGCCACGAGCAGTACTTC	CASLGPGQGGHEQYF
TRBD1	few	TRBV5-1	TRBJ1-2	TGCGCCAGCAGCTTATCGACAGGGGAAGACGGCTACACCTTC	CASSLSTGEDGYTF
NA	NA	TRBV10-2	TRBJ1-5	TGCGCCAGCAGTGGTCTCGGGTTGTATCAGCCCCAGCATTTT	CASSGLGLYQPQHF
TRBD1	NA	TRBV29-1	TRBJ1-1	TGCAGCGTACGAAGGGGGCAGGGGGCAAAGAACACTGAAGCTTTCTTT	CSVRRGQGAKNTEAFF
TRBD2	NA	TRBV7-9	TRBJ2-2	TGTGCCAGCAGCTCCCGACTAGCGGGGCGGACCGGGGAGCTGTTTTTT	CASSSRLAGRTGELFF
NA	once	TRBV5-1	TRBJ1-3	TGCGCCAGCAGCTTGGCCGCGTCTGGAAACACCATATATTTT	CASSLAASGNTIYF
NA	NA	TRBV7-2	TRBJ1-4	TGTGCCAGCAGCAAACAGAGGAGGACTGAAAAACTGTTTTTT	CASSKQRRTEKLFF
TRBD1	NA	TRBV30	TRBJ1-1	TGTGCCTGGAGTCCAGGGGGAACAGGGGCTTTCTTT	CAWSPGGTGAFF
NA	few	TRBV2	TRBJ2-3	TGTGCCAGCAGACAAATGGCCTCCACAGATACGCAGTATTTT	CASRQMASTDTQYF
NA	NA	TRBV28	TRBJ2-5	TGTGCCAGCAGTCAAGAACTGCTTAGCGAGACCCAGTACTTC	CASSQELLSETQYF
TRBD2	NA	TRBV19	TRBJ2-3	TGTGTCAGTAGTACCCCGGGACTAGCGGGGATATATACGCAGTATTTT	CVSSTPGLAGIYTQYF
TRBD1	NA	TRBV6-6	TRBJ1-3	TGTGCCAGCAGTGCGACAGGGGCTGGAAACACCATATATTTT	CASSATGAGNTIYF
NA	NA	TRBV28	TRBJ1-5	TGTGCCAGCAGCCCTCGGGGGGGAAATCAGCCCCAGCATTTT	CASSPRGGNQPQHF
NA	NA	TRBV28	TRBJ1-1	TGTGCCAGCAGTGTATACAGTCTGTTGAACACTGAAGCTTTCTTT	CASSVYSLLNTEAFF